The present entry profiles one TCR beta chain with its context. Trimming removed 9 bases at V and 2 bases at J, with 12 bases between. This CDR3 has 13 residues. Per germline, CDR1 KGHDR and CDR2 SFDVKD. In TCRdb, the 5' RACE reads were re-called with MiXCR into one record per CDR3 protein. This repertoire shows around 500,000 distinct CDR3 sequences, over 12% found once; its top ten account for around 0.52%. This sample stems from a study of identical twins. These data were also reused for a study on yellow fever vaccine responses in identical twins.

The chain recombines TRBV24-1 with TRBJ2-5, with D perhaps TRBD1 or TRBD2 (5 bases each). The sequence came from a woman younger than 35 in good health. Specimen: CD4+ T cells sorted from blood. The CDR3 nucleotides read TGTGCCACCGGGGACGGAGGACAAGAGACCCAGTACTTC. Its translation: CATGDGGQETQYF.